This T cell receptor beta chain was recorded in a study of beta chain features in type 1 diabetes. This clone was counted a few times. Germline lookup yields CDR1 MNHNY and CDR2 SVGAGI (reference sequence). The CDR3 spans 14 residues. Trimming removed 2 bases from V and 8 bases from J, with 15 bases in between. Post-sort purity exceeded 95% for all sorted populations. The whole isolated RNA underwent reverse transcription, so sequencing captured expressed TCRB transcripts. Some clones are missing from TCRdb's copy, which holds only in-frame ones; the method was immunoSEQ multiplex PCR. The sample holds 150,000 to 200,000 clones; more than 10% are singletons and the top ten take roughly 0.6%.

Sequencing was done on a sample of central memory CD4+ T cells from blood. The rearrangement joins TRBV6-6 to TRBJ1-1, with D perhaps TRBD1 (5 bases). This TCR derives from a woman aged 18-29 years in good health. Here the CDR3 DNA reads TGTGCCAGCAGTTACCGGGACTCTGAGAAGGAAGCTTTCTTT. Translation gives CASSYRDSEKEAFF.